The 9 T cell receptor beta chains below were found in one sample sequenced in a study of regulatory T cells in long-lasting Graves disease. Time point in this sample: newly diagnosed GD, antithyroid drugs for less than 3 months. The TCR library was made from RNA that had been extracted from PBMCs in TRIzol. For TCR beta, libraries came from iRepertoire HTBI primers and Arm-PCR of CDR3 regions. TCRdb re-called the multiplex PCR reads with MiXCR, one entry per CDR3 protein. The sample holds about 400,000 distinct CDR3 sequences; 15% are singletons and the top ten take about 8.3%. This sample was shared with a second study, whose subject was T cells in Graves' hyperthyroidism and ophthalmopathy.

Sequences were derived from peripheral blood mononuclear cells (PBMCs), sampled at new diagnosis, from a patient treated with antithyroid drugs. Source of these receptors: a middle-aged woman with Graves disease.

This clonotype was picked up a small number of times. This chain connects TRBV20-1 to TRBJ2-1; 8 nucleotides align to TRBD2. V lost 3 bases to trimming and J lost 7 bases; unmatched junction nucleotides: 8. Germline loops: CDR1 DFQATT, CDR2 SNEGSKA (reference sequence). The CDR3 has 14 amino acids. CDR3: CSARTASGLNEQFF. The CDR3 DNA reads as TGCAGTGCTAGGACCGCTAGCGGGTTGAATGAGCAGTTCTTC.

In this sample, this clonotype turned up many times. The CDR3 spells CASSFSRLFGYGYTF. CDR3 sequence (DNA): TGTGCCAGCAGCTTTTCCAGGCTATTTGGATATGGCTACACCTTC. The gene calls are TRBV7-2 and TRBJ1-2, with D hard to call. Germline V lookup: CDR1 SGHTA, CDR2 FQGNSA. V was clipped by 3 bases and J by 5 bases, with 16 bases between them. This CDR3 has 15 amino acids.

This clonotype was detected a few times. The V and J genes are TRBV6-2 or TRBV6-3 and TRBJ2-7; 13 nucleotides align to TRBD2. The trim removed 6 bases at V and 5 bases at J, leaving 10 bases unmatched. The CDR3 covers 16 residues. CDR1 MNHEY and CDR2 SVGEGT come from the germline V gene. CDR3: CASRPFGTSGKHEQYF. The CDR3 DNA follows: TGTGCCAGCAGACCTTTCGGGACTAGCGGGAAACACGAGCAGTACTTC.

In its sample, this clonotype was seen a few times. The chain uses TRBV5-5 and TRBJ2-7; D is uncertain. CDR3 length: 13 amino acids. V was trimmed by 5 bases and J by 3 bases, leaving 12 bases between them. CDR1 and CDR2 (germline): SGHKS, YYEKEE (reference sequence). The CDR3 nucleotides are TGTGCCAGCAGTGTCCGGCAAAGCTACGAGCAGTACTTC. This encodes CASSVRQSYEQYF.

This clonotype was found many times. This chain links TRBV24-1 with TRBJ2-2; TRBD2 matches at 8 bases. Germline values: CDR1 KGHDR, CDR2 SFDVKD. The length of the CDR3 is 17 residues. V lost 5 bases and J lost 0; bases outside the gene matches: 7. This CDR3 is CATSGTSSFANTGELFF. Written as DNA, the CDR3 is TGTGCCACCAGTGGGACTAGCTCCTTCGCGAACACCGGGGAGCTGTTTTTT.

This clonotype was observed at least ten times. The J gene is TRBJ1-5, the V gene TRBV27, with D maybe TRBD1 (6 bases). Germline V CDR1 and CDR2: MNHEY, SMNVEV (reference sequence). The CDR3 is made up of 14 amino acids. V was pared by 3 bases and J by 6 bases, with 12 bases between. The CDR3 protein is CASSFSGAGQPQHF. CDR3 DNA: TGTGCCAGCAGTTTCTCAGGGGCAGGTCAGCCCCAGCATTTT.

This clonotype has at least ten counts. The chain combines TRBV2 with TRBJ2-6; weak D call: TRBD1 (6 bases). The CDR3 consists of 15 residues. Germline V gene data show CDR1 as SNHLY and CDR2 as FYNNEI. The V end was cut by 5 bases, the J end by 0 bases, with 8 bases between. The CDR3 DNA follows: TGTGCCAGCAGTACAGGGACCTCTGGGGCCAACGTCCTGACTTTC. Protein product: CASSTGTSGANVLTF.

On this clonotype: A much larger clone differs by one base, so this may be a read error. The gene calls are TRBV6-1 and TRBJ1-5, with a weak D call TRBD1 (5 bases). Trimming took off 5 bases at V and 4 bases at J, with 6 bases between the two ends. Germline loops: CDR1 MNHNS, CDR2 SASEGT. CDR3 length equals 12 residues. In DNA, the CDR3 is TGTGCCAGCAGTAACAGGAATCAGCCCCAGCATTTT. The encoded protein is CASSNRNQPQHF.

In this sample, this clonotype turned up many times. The rearrangement uses TRBV2 and TRBJ1-2; 7 bases fit TRBD1. Germline CDR1 reads SNHLY; CDR2 reads FYNNEI. This CDR3 region has 15 residues. The V gene end was trimmed by 8 bases and the J gene end by 1 base; junction bases not matched to a gene: 10. CDR3 DNA: TGTGCCAGCGAAATAGACAGGGAGCTTAACTATGGCTACACCTTC. It yields the protein CASEIDRELNYGYTF.